A single sample is the source of the 10 T cell receptor beta chains below, sequenced in a study of T cells after yellow fever vaccination. Each CDR3 protein is one row after TCRdb ran MiXCR on the 5' RACE reads. The sample yields more than 95,000 distinct CDR3 sequences, roughly 6.8% seen once. The sample was CD4+ T cells sorted from PBMCs, taken 35 to 50 days after the first yellow fever vaccination. The receptors stem from a man between 18 and 35 years old who received the YFV17D yellow fever vaccine.

This clonotype has a count of ten or more. V is TRBV12-3 or TRBV12-4 and J is TRBJ2-3; TRBD2 matches at 12 bases. This CDR3 contains 16 residues. J gave up 2 bases and V 2 bases, and 2 bases lay outside the gene matches. CDR3 nucleotide sequence: TGTGCCAGCAGTTTACTAGCGGGGGGGATCACAGATACGCAGTATTTT. The encoded protein is CASSLLAGGITDTQYF.

Many counts were recorded for this clonotype. The CDR3 DNA follows: TGCGCCAGCAGCCAATTCGGCGTCAGGTCCCGGAATGAGCAGTTCTTC. Amino acid sequence: CASSQFGVRSRNEQFF. The rearrangement uses TRBV4-1 and TRBJ2-1; D ambiguous. The V and J ends lost 2 bases and 7 bases respectively, with 18 bases between them. Germline-derived CDR1 and CDR2 are MGHRA and YSYEKL. The CDR3 covers 16 residues.

This clonotype was counted ten times or more. The rearrangement joins TRBV18 to TRBJ2-2; no definite D call. The CDR3 extends over 17 amino acids. V gave up 2 bases and J gave up 2 bases, with 15 bases separating them. In germline, CDR1 is KGHSH, CDR2 LQKENI. CDR3 loop: CASSPAYSLPNTGELFF. The CDR3 DNA follows: TGTGCCAGCTCACCAGCCTATAGTCTACCAAACACCGGGGAGCTGTTTTTT.

This clonotype came up many times. The V and J genes are TRBV5-1 and TRBJ1-3; D gene ambiguous. The CDR3 covers 16 residues. Trimming left V 0 bases short and J 2 bases short, with 12 bases between. The germline gives CDR1 SGHRS, CDR2 YFSETQ. The CDR3 reads CASSLGLGLTGNTIYF. Written as DNA, the CDR3 is TGCGCCAGCAGCTTGGGTTTGGGTTTAACTGGAAACACCATATATTTT. The full variable domain, rest sourced from reference TRBV5-1 and TRBJ1-3, is KAGVTQTPRYLIKTRGQQVTLSCSPISGHRSVSWYQQTPGQGLQFLFEYFSETQRNKGNFPGRFSGRQFSNSRSEMNVSTLELGDSALYLCASSLGLGLTGNTIYFGEGSWLTVV.

This clonotype has a handful of counts. The V call is TRBV18, the J call TRBJ1-3; 7 bases line up with TRBD1. This CDR3 spans 15 amino acids. Germline CDR1 reads KGHSH; CDR2 reads LQKENI. V shed 6 bases and J 0 bases; nucleotides not matched to a gene: 5. The chain's CDR3 is CASSPGQYSGNTIYF. The CDR3 DNA reads as TGTGCCAGCTCTCCGGGACAGTACTCTGGAAACACCATATATTTT.

This clonotype was recorded many times. This chain joins TRBV27 and TRBJ1-6, with D unresolved. The germline CDR1 and CDR2 sequences are MNHEY and SMNVEV (reference sequence). This CDR3 is built from 14 residues. The V end lost 3 bases, the J end lost 9 bases, and 12 bases lay between the germline ends. The CDR3 sequence is CASSLTGRISPLHF. CDR3 DNA sequence: TGTGCCAGCAGTTTGACGGGTAGAATTTCACCCCTCCACTTT.

There are a few counts of this clonotype. This chain joins TRBV4-3 and TRBJ2-1, with TRBD2 matching 9 bases. After removal of 3 bases from V and 4 bases from J, the junction contained 7 bases not matched to a gene. CDR1 LGHNA and CDR2 YSLEER come from the germline V gene. The CDR3 has 16 residues. In DNA form, the CDR3 reads TGCGCCAGCAGCCAGAACCCTAGCGGGACTTACAATGAGCAGTTCTTC. It is translated as CASSQNPSGTYNEQFF.

This clonotype appeared many times. J is TRBJ2-6 and V is TRBV20-1; the D gene is possibly TRBD1 (6 bases). This CDR3 has 14 residues. V was shortened by 6 bases and J by 4 bases, with 13 bases between the two germline ends. CDR1 is DFQATT, CDR2 SNEGSKA, per germline (reference sequence). This CDR3 is CSAIRTEGANVLTF. In nucleotides, the CDR3 is TGCAGTGCCATCCGGACAGAGGGGGCCAACGTCCTGACTTTC.

This clonotype came up many times. The J gene is TRBJ2-3, the V gene TRBV6-5; TRBD2 matches at 11 bases. From germline, CDR1 is MNHEY and CDR2 SVGAGI. Germline trimming cut 0 bases from V and 0 bases from J; bases unmatched to any gene: 5. This CDR3 is built from 18 residues. The CDR3 DNA reads as TGTGCCAGCAGTTACTCAGCTAGCGGGGGGACTAGCACAGATACGCAGTATTTT. It is translated as CASSYSASGGTSTDTQYF.

This clonotype was counted at least ten times. The V gene is TRBV7-9, the J gene TRBJ1-1; D uncertain. Germline V gives CDR1 SEHNR, CDR2 FQNEAQ (reference sequence). This CDR3 is 13 amino acids long. With 3 bases removed from V and 1 base from J, the gap between germline ends came to 6 bases. The CDR3 reads CASSFDPNTEAFF. The DNA for the CDR3 is TGTGCCAGCAGCTTCGATCCGAACACTGAAGCTTTCTTT.